This T cell receptor (beta chain) was retrieved from a study of blood T cell repertoires in COVID-19 (dated by TCRdb to the early 2020s). Turning to the overall study: Collaborator samples came from the United States, Italy and Spain and covered acute and convalescent phases of COVID-19. The prospective study material was composed of cDNA or gDNA derived from T cells, B-cell-depleted T cells, or PBMCs. Deeply sampled blood TCRbeta repertoires from subjects exposed to, actively infected with, or recovered from COVID-19 were included in the dataset. A freely available public database, intended as a resource for researchers studying the immune response to SARS-CoV-2, is where the repertoires were released. The samples were drawn from two sources: the first 160 participants of the ongoing ImmuneRACE study, and fewer than 1,500 subjects contributed by 6 global collaborators. The sample metadata nearly always contained a de-identified subject ID, COVID-19 status, age in years and sex. Where available, HLA class I and class II types were obtained from metadata supplied by the sample provider rather than from assay-based typing.

This clone was seen a single time. The specificity of this receptor is unknown. No clone much larger than this one lies a single base away; base qualities are absent. Study-level results and caveats: The amount of clinical and demographic metadata varied by source and participant and was provided uncurated.

CDR1 and CDR2, looked up from the germline V gene (reference sequence), are MNHEY and SMNVEV. V and J are trimmed by 3 bases and 3 bases, and the gene matches miss 5 bases of the junction. The CDR3 numbers 14 residues from cysteine through phenylalanine. The DNA shown is the 42-base CDR3, in frame from base 1. TCRbeta CDR3 regions were amplified from genomic DNA by means of the immunoSEQ Assay, a bias-controlled multiplex PCR. The paper's processing steps were these. The number of nucleated cells in each sample was estimated from the amplification of reference gene primers within the assay. To quantify the absolute abundance of each unique TCRbeta CDR3 rearrangement, sequence reads were collapsed and filtered. For each sample, productive Simpson clonality was calculated as the square root of Simpson's diversity index over productive rearrangements. TCRdb stores this immuneACCESS table with in-frame sequences only. Part of the clones is absent; in the studies checked, under half of the shortfall reflects unresolved V genes, and no reason is known for the rest. V and J calls and clone size are given by that table; D and trimming were obtained from the DNA. This sample gives 90,000 to 120,000 clones in total; 80% to 95% of them show up just once. The top ten hold approximately 1.2% of the sample.

Collaborating institutions collected whole blood in K2EDTA tubes following their own protocols. Collaborator samples were shipped for TCRbeta analysis as frozen whole blood, isolated PBMCs, or DNA extracted from either sample type. Recombination joined TRBV27 with TRBJ2-7, and TRBD1 aligns with 7 junction nucleotides. Sequenced: peripheral blood. The clonotype comes from a woman in her twenties or thirties with acute or convalescent COVID-19. The CDR3 region: CASSLTGTLYEQYF. The sequenced DNA is TGTGCCAGCAGTTTGACAGGGACCCTCTACGAGCAGTACTTC.